What follows are 2 T cell receptor beta chains derived from one specimen sequenced in a study of T cells in Graves' hyperthyroidism and ophthalmopathy. TCR beta CDR3 regions were amplified from RNA transcripts. The TCR CDR3 first-round RT-PCR relied on the HTBI primer set. TCRdb called the multiplex PCR reads again in MiXCR, with one record for every CDR3 protein. Among 300,000 or so distinct CDR3 sequences listed, around 20% were seen once. Sequencing was performed on blood. The receptor source for this set is a woman between 45 and 65 years old with Graves' hyperthyroidism.

Concerning this clonotype itself: This could be a read error, since a much larger clone is one nucleotide away. The rearrangement links TRBV11-2 to TRBJ2-2; 8 bases match TRBD2. The CDR3 is made up of 17 amino acids. CDR1 SGHAT and CDR2 FQNNGV come from the germline V gene. The CDR3 sequence: CVSSLDRAGLGTGELFF. The CDR3 bases are TGTGTCAGCAGCTTAGATCGGGCGGGACTAGGCACCGGGGAGCTGTTTTTT. Using reference TRBV11-2 and TRBJ2-2 for the parts outside the CDR3, the full variable domain is EAGVAQSPRYKIIEKRQSVAFWCNPISGHATLYWYQQILGQGPKLLIQFQNNGVVDDSQLPKDRFSAERLKGVDSTLKIQPAKLEDSAVYLCVSSLDRAGLGTGELFFGEGSRLTVL.

In its sample, this clonotype was seen many times. This chain connects TRBV28 to TRBJ2-3; 10 positions match TRBD1. The length of the CDR3 is 15 residues. Germline trimming cut 2 bases from V and 4 bases from J; bases unmatched to any gene: 3. Germline V CDR1 and CDR2: MDHEN, SYDVKM. The CDR3: CASSLTGQGSDTQYF. In DNA form, the CDR3 reads TGTGCCAGCAGTTTAACGGGACAGGGGTCAGATACGCAGTATTTT.